These 15 T cell receptor beta chains were sequenced from one sample in a study of T cell changes during pregnancy in multiple sclerosis. Generated by immunoSEQ multiplex PCR, the TCRdb table keeps only in-frame clones and is missing some. This table has roughly 42,000 clones, about 89% appearing once. The specimen comprised CD4+ T cells from peripheral blood mononuclear cells, sampled in the first trimester of pregnancy. The origin of the receptors is a female donor with multiple sclerosis, enrolled in a pregnancy study.

The chain combines TRBV2 with TRBJ1-3, with no clear D. V was trimmed by 7 bases and J by 2 bases, leaving 12 bases between them. The V gene's germline CDR1 is SNHLY and CDR2 FYNNEI. This CDR3 is built from 14 residues. The CDR3 here is CASMGSHPGNTIYF. The CDR3 coding sequence is TGTGCCAGCATGGGCTCTCACCCTGGAAACACCATATATTTT.

V usage is TRBV18 and J usage is TRBJ2-7; TRBD1 might be the D (6 bases). The CDR3 is 14 amino acids. Germline V gene lookup returns CDR1 KGHSH and CDR2 LQKENI. The V and J ends lost 6 bases and 5 bases respectively, with 17 bases between them. The CDR3 bases are TGTGCCAGCTCCCTCAGTCAGGGGTTCCACGAGCAGTACTTC. The encoded protein is CASSLSQGFHEQYF.

This clone is a singleton in its sample. This chain links TRBV18 with TRBJ1-2, with D tentatively TRBD1 (5 bases). This CDR3 is 15 amino acids long. Germline V gives CDR1 KGHSH, CDR2 LQKENI. The germline V and J ends were trimmed by 1 base and 0 bases, with 9 bases remaining between them. Written as DNA, the CDR3 is TGTGCCAGCTCACCACGTCAGGGAACTAACTATGGCTACACCTTC. This encodes CASSPRQGTNYGYTF.

The chain carries TRBV5-4 and TRBJ1-2; D is ambiguous. Germline CDR1 SGHNT, CDR2 YYREEE (reference sequence). The length of the CDR3 is 13 residues. Deletions cut 6 bases from V and 5 bases from J, with 14 bases between. The CDR3 loop reads CASTGRWSYGYTF. CDR3 nucleotides: TGTGCCAGCACCGGGAGGTGGTCATATGGCTACACCTTC.

The chain has TRBV5-1 and TRBJ2-2; 10 positions agree with TRBD1. CDR1 and CDR2 (germline): SGHRS, YFSETQ. Trimming took 4 bases from V and 7 from J; bases not matched to a gene: 4. The CDR3 runs to 14 residues. CDR3 DNA sequence: TGCGCCAGCAGCACCGGACAGGGGGTCGGGGAGCTGTTTTTT. Protein product: CASSTGQGVGELFF.

This clone turned up a few times. CDR3 amino acids: CASSQWRIGRNLASEKLFF. The CDR3 coding sequence is TGTGCCAGCAGCCAATGGCGTATAGGGAGGAATTTAGCAAGTGAAAAACTGTTTTTT. The chain combines TRBV14 with TRBJ1-4; D remains ambiguous. V was trimmed by 2 bases and J by 7 bases, leaving 26 bases between them. CDR1 and CDR2 (germline): SGHDN, FVKESK. This CDR3 comprises 19 residues.

The V and J genes are TRBV9 and TRBJ1-1; 8 bases fit TRBD1. The CDR3 runs 15 residues. CDR1 SGDLS and CDR2 YYNGEE come from the germline V gene. With 4 bases clipped from V and 1 base from J, the junction kept 6 bases outside the gene matches. The CDR3 DNA is TGTGCCAGCAGCTCAGCCAGGGGGCCGAACACTGAAGCTTTCTTT. Translated: CASSSARGPNTEAFF.

The V and J genes are TRBV5-1 and TRBJ2-1; TRBD2 matches 7 bases. Germline CDR1 SGHRS, CDR2 YFSETQ. This CDR3 spans 14 amino acids. J lost 9 bases, V lost 0 bases, and 6 bases had no gene match. The CDR3 sequence is CASSLGTRIFEQFF. DNA of the CDR3: TGCGCCAGCAGCTTGGGGACTAGGATTTTTGAGCAGTTCTTC.

The chain carries TRBV18 and TRBJ2-7, with D perhaps matching TRBD1 (6 bases). This CDR3 is built from 13 residues. CDR1 and CDR2 (germline): KGHSH, LQKENI. Trimming removed 5 bases at V and 2 bases at J, with 10 bases between. The CDR3 is CASSDGQTYEQYF. CDR3 DNA sequence: TGTGCCAGCTCAGACGGACAGACCTACGAGCAGTACTTC.

V usage is TRBV5-1 and J usage is TRBJ2-2; 10 bases match TRBD1. Germline CDR1 is SGHRS and CDR2 is YFSETQ. The J segment lost 6 bases and the V segment lost 4 bases, leaving 9 bases of the junction unmatched. The CDR3 loop spans 16 amino acids. The CDR3 DNA sequence: TGCGCCAGCAGCCCGGGAGGGACAGGGGTGCCCGGGGAGCTGTTTTTT. Its protein is CASSPGGTGVPGELFF. Drawing the rest from reference TRBV5-1 and TRBJ2-2, the complete variable domain is KAGVTQTPRYLIKTRGQQVTLSCSPISGHRSVSWYQQTPGQGLQFLFEYFSETQRNKGNFPGRFSGRQFSNSRSEMNVSTLELGDSALYLCASSPGGTGVPGELFFGEGSRLTVL.

This rearrangement joins TRBV6-5 to TRBJ2-7; 10 bases are a match to TRBD1. The V and J ends lost 4 bases and 3 bases, in that order; junction bases with no gene match: 9. Per germline, CDR1 MNHEY and CDR2 SVGAGI. This CDR3 has 16 residues. The CDR3 spells CASSFPSGQGLYEQYF. The CDR3 DNA reads as TGTGCCAGCAGTTTCCCTTCGGGACAGGGGCTCTACGAGCAGTACTTC.

The chain has TRBV19 and TRBJ2-3; 11 bases are shared with TRBD2. The V segment lost 5 bases and the J segment 7 bases; nucleotides outside the gene matches: 8. The germline gives CDR1 LNHDA, CDR2 SQIVND (reference sequence). This CDR3 has 15 residues. CDR3 DNA: TGTGCCAGTAGTGCTACTAGCGGGAGAAGAAATACGCAGTATTTT. The encoded protein is CASSATSGRRNTQYF.

The chain joins TRBV15 to TRBJ1-1; TRBD1 matches at 7 bases. This CDR3 is built from 15 residues. Trimming took 1 base from V and 4 from J; bases not matched to a gene: 6. CDR1 LNHNV and CDR2 YYDKDF come from the germline V gene (reference sequence). The CDR3 nucleotides read TGTGCCACCAGCAGAGGAGGGGGCGGCGGCACTGAAGCTTTCTTT. Translating it yields CATSRGGGGGTEAFF.

The CDR3 is CATSRVGGINYGYTF. In DNA, the CDR3 is TGTGCCACCAGCAGAGTCGGGGGGATTAACTATGGCTACACCTTC. The chain uses TRBV15 and TRBJ1-2; weak D call: TRBD1 (5 bases). The germline V gene encodes CDR1 LNHNV and CDR2 YYDKDF (reference sequence). The CDR3 contains 15 residues. The V and J ends lost 1 base and 1 base respectively, with 10 bases between them. Full variable domain (outside the CDR3, taken from reference TRBV15 and TRBJ1-2): DAMVIQNPRYQVTQFGKPVTLSCSQTLNHNVMYWYQQKSSQAPKLLFHYYDKDFNNEADTPDNFQSRRPNTSFCFLDIRSPGLGDTAMYLCATSRVGGINYGYTFGSGTRLTVV.

V usage is TRBV19 and J usage is TRBJ1-2; TRBD1 aligns across 7 bases. The trim removed 6 bases at V and 6 bases at J, leaving 22 bases unmatched. Germline-derived CDR1 and CDR2 are LNHDA and SQIVND (reference sequence). This CDR3 is built from 18 residues. CDR3 residues: CASRYAGAGGSGRNGYTF. CDR3 sequence (DNA): TGTGCCAGTAGGTACGCAGGGGCAGGGGGATCGGGACGGAATGGCTACACCTTC.